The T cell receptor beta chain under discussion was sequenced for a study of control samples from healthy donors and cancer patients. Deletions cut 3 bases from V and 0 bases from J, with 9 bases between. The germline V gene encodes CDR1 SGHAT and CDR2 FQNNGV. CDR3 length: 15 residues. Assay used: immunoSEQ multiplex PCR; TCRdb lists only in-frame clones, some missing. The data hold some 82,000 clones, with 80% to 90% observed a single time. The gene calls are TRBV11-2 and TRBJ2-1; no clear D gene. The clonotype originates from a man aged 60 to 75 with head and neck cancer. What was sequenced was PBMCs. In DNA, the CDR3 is TGTGCCAGCAGCTTTCAGACGGCCTCCTACAATGAGCAGTTCTTC. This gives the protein CASSFQTASYNEQFF.